The 29 T cell receptor beta chains listed next were all sequenced from one sample in a study of control samples from healthy donors and cancer patients. The repertoire was sequenced with immunoSEQ multiplex PCR; TCRdb's copy has only in-frame clones and lacks some. The sample includes about 51,000 clones, approximately 89% of them seen just once. Sequencing used PBMCs. The receptor source for this set is a man between 35 and 55 years old with colorectal cancer.

This clone appeared a single time. This rearrangement joins TRBV6-1 to TRBJ2-4; D might be TRBD1 (7 bases). Trimming stripped 2 bases from V and 3 bases from J, with 29 bases between. Germline values: CDR1 MNHNS, CDR2 SASEGT. This CDR3 is built from 21 residues. CDR3 DNA: TGTGCCAGCAGTGAACCAACACTTCCACCGGCAGGGGGGCTTTACAAAAACATTCAGTACTTC. It encodes CASSEPTLPPAGGLYKNIQYF.

The V and J genes are TRBV19 and TRBJ2-2; TRBD2 aligns across 10 bases. V dropped 7 bases and J dropped 2; count of bases not matched to a gene: 4. Germline values: CDR1 LNHDA, CDR2 SQIVND (reference sequence). The CDR3 totals 15 residues. CDR3 in DNA: TGTGCCAGTACCAGGACTAGCGGCAACACCGGGGAGCTGTTTTTT. Its translation is CASTRTSGNTGELFF.

The V gene is TRBV7-9, the J gene TRBJ2-1; 11 bases are shared with TRBD2. The CDR3 is made up of 15 amino acids. Unmatched junction bases numbered 1, after V lost 1 base and J lost 5 bases. Germline V lookup: CDR1 SEHNR, CDR2 FQNEAQ (reference sequence). The CDR3 DNA follows: TGTGCCAGCAGCTTAGAGACTAGCGGGGACAATGAGCAGTTCTTC. Translating gives CASSLETSGDNEQFF.

The chain uses TRBV29-1 and TRBJ1-2; TRBD1 might be the D (6 bases). Per the germline V gene, CDR1 is SQVTM and CDR2 is ANQGSEA. Between the trimmed V and J ends, which lost 7 bases and 3 bases, there was a span of 9 bases. This CDR3 region has 11 residues. In DNA, the CDR3 is TGCAGCGCTACAGGGTACTATGGCTACACCTTC. Residues: CSATGYYGYTF.

J is TRBJ2-2 and V is TRBV11-3; no clear D gene. V lost 3 bases and J 0 bases, leaving 5 bases between the germline ends. The CDR3 contains 14 residues. CDR1 and CDR2 from the germline V gene are SGHNT and YENEEA. The CDR3 DNA is TGTGCCAGCAGCTTGACATCGAACACCGGGGAGCTGTTTTTT. Protein sequence: CASSLTSNTGELFF. Full variable domain (missing parts from reference TRBV11-3 and TRBJ2-2): EAGVVQSPRYKIIEKKQPVAFWCNPISGHNTLYWYLQNLGQGPELLIRYENEEAVDDSQLPKDRFSAERLKGVDSTLKIQPAELGDSAVYLCASSLTSNTGELFFGEGSRLTVL.

This clone was seen just once. The rearrangement links TRBV14 to TRBJ2-3, with 11 bases lining up with TRBD2. Losses at the gene ends were 2 bases for V and 5 bases for J; bases not matched to a gene: 9. The CDR3 runs 17 residues. Germline CDR1 and CDR2: SGHDN and FVKESK. Written as DNA, the CDR3 is TGTGCCAGCAGCCAAAGGGTAGCGGGAGGGCGCGGAGATACGCAGTATTTT. It yields the protein CASSQRVAGGRGDTQYF.

As concerns this clone: One junction end disagrees with the germline gene, perhaps due to a read error. This rearrangement joins TRBV2 to TRBJ2-5; TRBD2 matches at 8 bases. Germline loops: CDR1 SNHLY, CDR2 FYNNEI. CDR3 length: 11 amino acids. Written as DNA, the CDR3 is TGTGCCAGCAGTGAACATAGCGGGGCAAACTTC. This encodes CASSEHSGANF. Combining the CDR3 with reference TRBV2 and TRBJ2-5 gives the whole variable domain EPEVTQTPSHQVTQMGQEVILRCVPISNHLYFYWYRQILGQKVEFLVSFYNNEISEKSEIFDDQFSVERPDGSNFTLKIRSTKLEDSAMYFCASSEHSGANFGPGTRLLVL.

In DNA, the CDR3 is TGTGCCAGCAGTACCCCGGCCAGGGTAAACCCCCCGAATCAGCCCCAGCATTTT. Its protein is CASSTPARVNPPNQPQHF. The V and J genes are TRBV25-1 and TRBJ1-5; perhaps TRBD1 as D (5 bases). Germline V CDR1 and CDR2: MGHDK, SYGVNS. Trimming took 5 bases from V and 4 from J, leaving 24 bases between them. The CDR3 length is 18 residues.

This CDR3 is CASSSKGQGTMNIQYF. Written as DNA, the CDR3 is TGTGCCAGCAGCTCAAAGGGACAGGGGACAATGAACATTCAGTACTTC. The chain couples TRBV6-2 or TRBV6-3 to TRBJ2-4; 10 bases map to TRBD1. Germline trimming cut 6 bases from V and 7 bases from J; bases unmatched to any gene: 12. The CDR3 has 16 amino acids. Germline assignment: CDR1 MNHEY and CDR2 SVGEGT.

The chain recombines TRBV15 with TRBJ2-7, with D unclear. V was cut by 1 base and J by 3 bases, with 7 bases left in between. CDR1 is LNHNV, CDR2 YYDKDF, per germline (reference sequence). This CDR3 spans 13 amino acids. The CDR3 DNA reads TGTGCCACCAGCAGAGTTTACGGCTACGAGCAGTACTTC. The encoded protein is CATSRVYGYEQYF.

The V and J genes are TRBV19 and TRBJ2-1; 10 positions match TRBD2. Trimming cost V 7 bases and J 5 bases; bases outside gene matches: 5. Germline V gene lookup returns CDR1 LNHDA and CDR2 SQIVND (reference sequence). The CDR3 has 14 residues. The CDR3 nucleotides are TGTGCCAGTAAATGGACTAGCGGTAACAATGAGCAGTTCTTC. Protein product: CASKWTSGNNEQFF.

The gene calls are TRBV2 and TRBJ2-2, with a tentative D call TRBD2 (6 bases). Germline assignment: CDR1 SNHLY and CDR2 FYNNEI. Trimming removed 6 bases at V and 0 bases at J, with 11 bases between. The length of the CDR3 is 15 residues. The CDR3 loop is CASSDSGSNTGELFF. The CDR3, as DNA: TGTGCCAGCAGCGACAGCGGGTCGAACACCGGGGAGCTGTTTTTT.

This clone showed up just a few times. The J gene is TRBJ2-5, the V gene TRBV24-1; maybe TRBD2 (7 bases). This CDR3 has 17 amino acids. The V end lost 4 bases, the J end lost 2 bases, and 19 bases lay between the germline ends. Germline lookup yields CDR1 KGHDR and CDR2 SFDVKD. The CDR3 nucleotides read TGTGCCACCAGTGACCCCCGGGGGGTCCAGGGGCAAGAGACCCAGTACTTC. Protein product: CATSDPRGVQGQETQYF.

The J gene is TRBJ1-6, the V gene TRBV27, with 7 bases that match TRBD1. Germline-derived CDR1 and CDR2 are MNHEY and SMNVEV (reference sequence). The CDR3 length is 14 residues. J gave up 2 bases and V 6 bases, and 1 base lay outside the gene matches. The CDR3 region has the DNA TGTGCCAGCAGACAGGGGACCTATAATTCACCCCTCCACTTT. It yields the protein CASRQGTYNSPLHF.

The rearrangement joins TRBV3-1 (or the pseudogene TRBV3-2) to TRBJ1-2, with TRBD1 matching 7 bases. With 2 bases clipped from V and 6 bases from J, the junction kept 12 bases outside the gene matches. This CDR3 is built from 16 residues. CDR1 is LGHDT, CDR2 YNNKEL, per germline (reference sequence). The CDR3 spells CASSQPEDRARDGYTF. The DNA for the CDR3 is TGTGCCAGCAGCCAACCAGAAGACAGGGCTCGGGATGGCTACACCTTC.

This clone came up once. The gene calls are TRBV6-5 and TRBJ1-2; no clear D. Trimming left V 5 bases short and J 3 bases short, with 13 bases between. Looked up from germline, CDR1 is MNHEY and CDR2 is SVGAGI. CDR3 length: 14 residues. Written as DNA, the CDR3 is TGTGCCAGCAGTCTAGAACAGAGATACTATGGCTACACCTTC. This gives the protein CASSLEQRYYGYTF.

This sequence joins TRBV19 and TRBJ1-1; D is unresolved. Germline CDR1 and CDR2: LNHDA and SQIVND (reference sequence). V gave up 3 bases and J gave up 1 base, with 6 bases separating them. This CDR3 has 13 amino acids. Here the CDR3 DNA reads TGTGCCAGTAGTATTCGGGGGAACACTGAAGCTTTCTTT. It is translated as CASSIRGNTEAFF.

This rearrangement joins TRBV20-1 to TRBJ2-7; D is unresolved. Germline V gives CDR1 DFQATT, CDR2 SNEGSKA (reference sequence). Trimming left V 6 bases short and J 2 bases short, with 8 bases between. The CDR3 spans 11 residues. This CDR3 is CSARNTYEQYF. For the CDR3, the DNA is TGCAGTGCCCGCAATACCTACGAGCAGTACTTC.

V usage is TRBV7-2 and J usage is TRBJ1-6; 9 bases map to TRBD1. The germline gives CDR1 SGHTA, CDR2 FQGNSA. Trimming cost V 5 bases and J 9 bases; bases outside gene matches: 5. The CDR3 runs 14 residues. The CDR3: CASSLDRGGSPLHF. The CDR3 DNA is TGTGCCAGCAGCCTGGACAGGGGCGGTTCACCCCTCCACTTT.

CDR3 sequence reads: CASSSRDNLYNEQFF. DNA for the CDR3: TGCGCCAGCAGCAGCCGGGACAATCTATACAATGAGCAGTTCTTC. The chain has TRBV5-1 and TRBJ2-1; maybe TRBD1 (6 bases). Germline CDR1 reads SGHRS; CDR2 reads YFSETQ. The length of the CDR3 is 15 residues. V lost 4 bases and J 4 bases, leaving 15 bases between the germline ends.

The rearrangement joins TRBV7-9 to TRBJ2-7; D is perhaps TRBD1 (5 bases). This CDR3 region has 14 residues. The germline CDR1 and CDR2 sequences are SEHNR and FQNEAQ (reference sequence). V lost 1 base to trimming and J lost 6 bases, with 13 bases between them. CDR3: CASSLGPGYGEQYF. The CDR3 bases are TGTGCCAGCAGCTTAGGCCCAGGGTATGGCGAGCAGTACTTC.

The chain is built from TRBV29-1 and TRBJ1-5; possible D gene TRBD1, 5 bases. The CDR3 is 14 amino acids. The V and J ends lost 6 bases and 4 bases respectively, with 16 bases between them. Germline CDR1 is SQVTM and CDR2 is ANQGSEA. The CDR3 sequence is CSVSFGAGNQPQHF. The CDR3 DNA sequence: TGCAGCGTCTCCTTCGGGGCTGGGAATCAGCCCCAGCATTTT.

This clone was picked up a small number of times. The chain uses TRBV7-2 and TRBJ2-5; 8 bases line up with TRBD1. Germline loops: CDR1 SGHTA, CDR2 FQGNSA. V gave up 2 bases and J gave up 1 base; unmatched junction bases: 6. The CDR3 extends over 16 amino acids. Here the CDR3 DNA reads TGTGCCAGCAGCTTAAGGACAGGGAGGACCCAAGAGACCCAGTACTTC. It translates to CASSLRTGRTQETQYF.

This clone occurred once. The V call is TRBV6-5, the J call TRBJ2-1; perhaps TRBD2 as D (5 bases). CDR1 is MNHEY and CDR2 is SVGAGI in the germline V gene. The CDR3 is 13 residues long. V was cut by 6 bases and J by 7 bases, with 13 bases left in between. This CDR3 reads CASSPGIWNEQFF. The CDR3 DNA follows: TGTGCCAGCAGCCCCGGGATTTGGAATGAGCAGTTCTTC.

This chain links TRBV6-6 with TRBJ2-3, with D possibly being TRBD2 (6 bases). V lost 4 bases and J 1 base, leaving 12 bases between the germline ends. This CDR3 is 15 amino acids long. Germline V lookup: CDR1 MNHNY, CDR2 SVGAGI (reference sequence). The CDR3 is CASSSAGGRTDTQYF. The CDR3 bases are TGTGCCAGCAGTTCAGCGGGCGGCCGCACAGATACGCAGTATTTT.

The V and J genes are TRBV6-5 and TRBJ1-1, with D tentatively TRBD1 (6 bases). The CDR3 is 14 amino acids. In germline, CDR1 is MNHEY, CDR2 SVGAGI. The V end was cut by 6 bases, the J end by 1 base, with 12 bases between. Here the CDR3 DNA reads TGTGCCAGCAGGGTACAGGGAAGGAACACTGAAGCTTTCTTT. This gives the protein CASRVQGRNTEAFF.

The rearrangement links TRBV18 to TRBJ2-7; D unresolved. V lost 2 bases and J lost 2, with 10 bases in between. This CDR3 is built from 14 residues. Germline assignment: CDR1 KGHSH and CDR2 LQKENI. The CDR3 region has the DNA TGTGCCAGCTCACCAACTCAGGAAACCTACGAGCAGTACTTC. Protein product: CASSPTQETYEQYF.

The chain uses TRBV5-1 and TRBJ2-7; 14 positions match TRBD2. The V gene end was trimmed by 5 bases and the J gene end by 3 bases; junction bases not matched to a gene: 4. Germline V gene sequence: CDR1 SGHRS, CDR2 YFSETQ. CDR3 length: 15 amino acids. The CDR3 DNA reads TGCGCCAGCAGACCCGGGACTAGCGGGAGCTACGAGCAGTACTTC. Amino acid sequence: CASRPGTSGSYEQYF.

The chain recombines TRBV7-8 with TRBJ2-5, with D perhaps TRBD1 (6 bases). CDR3 length equals 14 residues. Germline V gene lookup returns CDR1 SGHVS and CDR2 FQNEAQ. The V end lost 5 bases, the J end lost 0 bases, and 10 bases lay between the germline ends. The CDR3 spells CASSLGTNQETQYF. The CDR3 DNA is TGTGCCAGCAGCCTCGGGACAAACCAAGAGACCCAGTACTTC.